The rows below give T cell receptor beta chains drawn from one sample of a study of metastatic and nonmetastatic thyroid tumors. TCRdb recomputed clones from the PCR reads via MiXCR. The table records roughly 28,000 clones, roughly 17% of them present only once. The sample taken for sequencing was blood. The receptors here all came from a female donor with papillary thyroid cancer or a benign thyroid nodule (not recorded which). Some clones in this sample may be carry-over from other donors' samples. CDR3s include the opening cysteine and the closing phenylalanine or tryptophan. A D gene is named only where the DNA matches it firmly. A row's size may be missing; if present it is once, few, many or a size class.

v_call: TRBV20-1; j_call: TRBJ2-7; clone_size: -; d_call: -; cdr3_aa: CSAQPGGKHEQYF; cdr3_nt: TGCAGTGCCCAGCCCGGCGGGAAACACGAGCAGTACTTC
v_call: TRBV20-1; j_call: TRBJ2-1; clone_size: medium-sized; d_call: -; cdr3_aa: CSAEDASWTTPPGEQFF; cdr3_nt: TGCAGTGCTGAGGATGCGTCCTGGACAACCCCACCGGGTGAGCAGTTCTTC
v_call: TRBV4-2; j_call: TRBJ2-6; clone_size: -; d_call: -; cdr3_aa: CASSQGVGMGANVLTF; cdr3_nt: TGTGCCAGCAGCCAGGGGGTGGGCATGGGGGCCAACGTCCTGACTTTC
v_call: TRBV28; j_call: TRBJ1-4; clone_size: large; d_call: TRBD1; cdr3_aa: CASSLGQGANEKLFF; cdr3_nt: TGTGCCAGCAGTTTGGGACAGGGGGCTAATGAAAAACTGTTTTTT
v_call: TRBV20-1; j_call: TRBJ2-4; clone_size: many; d_call: -; cdr3_aa: CSAAARTSAVDIQYF; cdr3_nt: TGCAGTGCTGCAGCGAGGACATCGGCCGTAGACATTCAGTACTTC
v_call: TRBV15; j_call: TRBJ1-1; clone_size: many; d_call: -; cdr3_aa: CATSRDGTEAFF; cdr3_nt: TGTGCCACCAGCAGGGACGGCACTGAAGCTTTCTTT
v_call: TRBV28; j_call: TRBJ2-3; clone_size: many; d_call: TRBD1; cdr3_aa: CASSSLFGTGASTDTQYF; cdr3_nt: TGTGCCAGCAGTTCGTTATTCGGGACAGGGGCCAGCACAGATACGCAGTATTTT
v_call: TRBV10-2; j_call: TRBJ1-5; clone_size: many; d_call: -; cdr3_aa: CASSESETGNQPQHF; cdr3_nt: TGCGCCAGCAGTGAGTCGGAGACAGGCAATCAGCCCCAGCATTTT
v_call: TRBV5-6; j_call: TRBJ1-6; clone_size: once; d_call: -; cdr3_aa: CASSLGLTLNSPLHF; cdr3_nt: TGTGCCAGCAGCCTGGGACTAACGCTCAATTCACCCCTCCACTTT
v_call: TRBV5-1; j_call: TRBJ2-5; clone_size: -; d_call: TRBD1; cdr3_aa: CASSLGQGRETQYF; cdr3_nt: TGCGCCAGCAGCCTAGGACAGGGACGAGAGACCCAGTACTTC
v_call: TRBV3-1; j_call: TRBJ2-3; clone_size: -; d_call: -; cdr3_aa: CASSHQSDTQYF; cdr3_nt: TGTGCCAGCAGCCACCAGTCGGATACGCAGTATTTT
v_call: TRBV28; j_call: TRBJ1-4; clone_size: -; d_call: TRBD1; cdr3_aa: CASSFEQGSNEKLFF; cdr3_nt: TGTGCCAGCAGTTTTGAACAGGGGTCTAATGAAAAACTGTTTTTT
v_call: TRBV12-3/TRBV12-4; j_call: TRBJ2-1; clone_size: many; d_call: -; cdr3_aa: CASSLGRNPYNEQFF; cdr3_nt: TGTGCCAGCAGTTTAGGCAGAAACCCCTACAATGAGCAGTTCTTC
v_call: TRBV19; j_call: TRBJ2-2; clone_size: many; d_call: -; cdr3_aa: CASSPRLNTGELFF; cdr3_nt: TGTGCCAGTAGTCCTCGGCTGAACACCGGGGAGCTGTTTTTT
v_call: TRBV5-1; j_call: TRBJ2-5; clone_size: many; d_call: -; cdr3_aa: CASSHSEAQYF; cdr3_nt: TGCGCCAGCAGTCACAGTGAGGCCCAGTACTTC
v_call: TRBV7-6; j_call: TRBJ2-7; clone_size: -; d_call: -; cdr3_aa: CVSSLGDRFYEQYF; cdr3_nt: TGTGTCAGCAGCTTAGGAGACAGGTTCTACGAGCAGTACTTC
v_call: TRBV3-1; j_call: TRBJ1-1; clone_size: -; d_call: -; cdr3_aa: CASSRQEMNTEAFF; cdr3_nt: TGTGCCAGCAGCCGTCAGGAAATGAACACTGAAGCTTTCTTT
v_call: TRBV20-1; j_call: TRBJ2-7; clone_size: -; d_call: -; cdr3_aa: CSANVVTGSSYEQYF; cdr3_nt: TGCAGTGCCAATGTCGTCACCGGGAGCTCCTACGAGCAGTACTTC
v_call: TRBV29-1; j_call: TRBJ2-3; clone_size: many; d_call: -; cdr3_aa: CSALRSGHRTDTQYF; cdr3_nt: TGCAGCGCCCTCAGGAGCGGGCACCGCACAGATACGCAGTATTTT
v_call: TRBV20-1; j_call: TRBJ2-1; clone_size: few; d_call: TRBD2; cdr3_aa: CSARVLLAGVAYSGEQFF; cdr3_nt: TGCAGTGCTAGAGTCTTACTAGCGGGAGTGGCCTACAGTGGTGAGCAGTTCTTC
v_call: TRBV27; j_call: TRBJ2-5; clone_size: -; d_call: TRBD2; cdr3_aa: CASSSGLAGGPGQETQYF; cdr3_nt: TGTGCCAGCAGTTCCGGGCTAGCGGGAGGGCCTGGCCAAGAGACCCAGTACTTC
v_call: TRBV7-9; j_call: TRBJ1-2; clone_size: many; d_call: -; cdr3_aa: CASSRDTRYGYTF; cdr3_nt: TGTGCCAGCAGCCGGGACACCCGCTATGGCTACACCTTC
v_call: TRBV15; j_call: TRBJ1-1; clone_size: many; d_call: -; cdr3_aa: CATSRGTEAFF; cdr3_nt: TGTGCCACCAGCAGAGGAACTGAAGCTTTCTTT
v_call: TRBV28; j_call: TRBJ1-5; clone_size: -; d_call: -; cdr3_aa: CASNLIRIGDQPQHF; cdr3_nt: TGTGCCAGCAATTTAATCAGGATTGGCGATCAGCCCCAGCATTTT
v_call: TRBV19; j_call: TRBJ1-2; clone_size: -; d_call: TRBD1; cdr3_aa: CASSIRQGDGYTF; cdr3_nt: TGTGCCAGTAGTATTCGACAGGGTGACGGCTACACCTTC
v_call: TRBV20-1; j_call: TRBJ2-1; clone_size: once; d_call: -; cdr3_aa: CSARDLAGSSYNEQFF; cdr3_nt: TGCAGTGCTAGAGATCTCGCGGGAAGCTCCTACAATGAGCAGTTCTTC
v_call: TRBV20-1; j_call: TRBJ2-1; clone_size: many; d_call: -; cdr3_aa: CSARGDEGAYNEQFF; cdr3_nt: TGCAGTGCCCGGGGGGATGAGGGGGCCTACAATGAGCAGTTCTTC
v_call: TRBV2; j_call: TRBJ2-1; clone_size: -; d_call: -; cdr3_aa: CASRIIYNEQFF; cdr3_nt: TGTGCCAGCAGGATCATCTACAATGAGCAGTTCTTC
v_call: TRBV5-8; j_call: TRBJ2-1; clone_size: many; d_call: TRBD1; cdr3_aa: CASSRGTGIYNEQFF; cdr3_nt: TGTGCCAGCAGCCGAGGGACAGGGATTTACAATGAGCAGTTCTTC
v_call: TRBV7-3; j_call: TRBJ2-6; clone_size: many; d_call: TRBD1; cdr3_aa: CASSPRDRAAHSGANVLTF; cdr3_nt: TGTGCCAGCAGCCCGAGGGACAGGGCTGCCCACTCTGGGGCCAACGTCCTGACTTTC
v_call: TRBV6-2/TRBV6-3; j_call: TRBJ2-6; clone_size: medium-sized; d_call: -; cdr3_aa: CASSGRPGANVLTF; cdr3_nt: TGTGCCAGCAGTGGGAGGCCTGGGGCCAACGTCCTGACTTTC
v_call: TRBV11-2; j_call: TRBJ1-2; clone_size: -; d_call: TRBD1; cdr3_aa: CASSPARGGQGANYGYTF; cdr3_nt: TGTGCCAGCAGCCCTGCGCGGGGTGGACAGGGTGCTAACTATGGCTACACCTTC
v_call: TRBV28; j_call: TRBJ2-7; clone_size: many; d_call: -; cdr3_aa: CASSLDNEQYF; cdr3_nt: TGTGCCAGCAGTTTAGACAACGAGCAGTACTTC
v_call: TRBV11-2; j_call: TRBJ2-1; clone_size: many; d_call: TRBD1; cdr3_aa: CASSPWTGGVNEQFF; cdr3_nt: TGTGCCAGCAGCCCGTGGACAGGGGGTGTAAATGAGCAGTTCTTC
v_call: TRBV20-1; j_call: TRBJ2-5; clone_size: many; d_call: TRBD2; cdr3_aa: CSALGSSGRAQETQYF; cdr3_nt: TGCAGTGCGCTGGGGAGTAGCGGGAGGGCCCAAGAGACCCAGTACTTC
v_call: TRBV2; j_call: TRBJ2-2; clone_size: many; d_call: TRBD2; cdr3_aa: CASRRGGSGTGELFF; cdr3_nt: TGTGCCAGCAGGAGGGGCGGGAGCGGCACCGGGGAGCTGTTTTTT
v_call: TRBV7-2; j_call: TRBJ2-2; clone_size: many; d_call: TRBD2; cdr3_aa: CASSRIVAGVRTGELFF; cdr3_nt: TGTGCCAGCAGCCGGATCGTAGCGGGAGTGCGTACCGGGGAGCTGTTTTTT
v_call: TRBV11-2; j_call: TRBJ2-7; clone_size: -; d_call: -; cdr3_aa: CASSLDLLGQGEEEQYF; cdr3_nt: TGTGCCAGCAGCTTAGATCTGTTGGGGCAGGGGGAGGAAGAGCAGTACTTC
v_call: TRBV28; j_call: TRBJ1-2; clone_size: many; d_call: -; cdr3_aa: CASSSSNYGYTF; cdr3_nt: TGTGCCAGCAGTTCCTCGAACTATGGCTACACCTTC
v_call: TRBV2; j_call: TRBJ1-5; clone_size: many; d_call: -; cdr3_aa: CASSELGSQVWNQPQHF; cdr3_nt: TGTGCCAGCAGTGAATTGGGGAGTCAGGTCTGGAATCAGCCCCAGCATTTT
v_call: TRBV9; j_call: TRBJ1-3; clone_size: many; d_call: -; cdr3_aa: CASSAGGGVSGNTIYF; cdr3_nt: TGTGCCAGCAGCGCCGGTGGGGGCGTCTCTGGAAACACCATATATTTT
v_call: TRBV11-1; j_call: TRBJ2-3; clone_size: many; d_call: -; cdr3_aa: CASSSTSYRTDTQYF; cdr3_nt: TGTGCCAGCAGCTCTACTAGCTACCGAACAGATACGCAGTATTTT
v_call: TRBV20-1; j_call: TRBJ2-3; clone_size: once; d_call: -; cdr3_aa: CSARRGEGTESQYF; cdr3_nt: TGCAGTGCTAGACGCGGAGAAGGGACGGAATCGCAGTATTTT
v_call: TRBV20-1; j_call: TRBJ1-3; clone_size: many; d_call: TRBD1; cdr3_aa: CSAPDRTRNTIYF; cdr3_nt: TGCAGTGCTCCGGACAGGACCAGAAACACCATATATTTT
v_call: TRBV28; j_call: TRBJ1-1; clone_size: many; d_call: -; cdr3_aa: CASSLLRGAANTEAFF; cdr3_nt: TGTGCCAGCAGTTTGTTGCGGGGGGCCGCGAACACTGAAGCTTTCTTT
v_call: TRBV7-7; j_call: TRBJ2-1; clone_size: many; d_call: TRBD2; cdr3_aa: CASSHRSGRPSSYNEQFF; cdr3_nt: TGTGCCAGCTCACATCGAAGCGGGAGGCCGAGCTCCTACAATGAGCAGTTCTTC